The clone carrying this T cell receptor (beta chain) was seen repeatedly, ten times or more. Its antigen is unknown. Time point denoted: sample taken at primary tumor resection. A total of fewer than 80 untreated early-stage non-small cell lung cancer patients served as donors. Whole RNA obtained from tumor, nontumor lung or frozen PBMC underwent sequencing without sorting. All TCR cDNA molecules were individually tagged with a unique molecular identifier. TCRdb redid the calling of the 5' RACE reads with MiXCR, one entry per CDR3 protein. This sample has about 3,900 distinct CDR3 sequences, with roughly 4.3% found just once. This CDR3 contains 13 residues. V was trimmed by 2 bases and J by 7 bases, leaving 11 bases between them. Germline V CDR1 and CDR2: SGHVS, FNYEAQ. The data stem from a study of spatial heterogeneity in lung cancer. General study points: Alpha chains reached an estimated coverage of roughly 7.1% of tumor T cells, and beta chains roughly 14%. Counts of expanded intratumoral alpha and beta TCRs tracked tumor mutation counts.

The sequenced sample was lung tumor tissue, obtained at surgery. The TCR comes from a male donor with early-stage non-small cell lung cancer. The rearrangement joins TRBV7-6 to TRBJ1-1; the D is unclear. CDR3 region: CASSLYKEVEAFF. The CDR3 DNA follows: TGTGCCAGCAGCTTATACAAGGAGGTTGAAGCTTTCTTT.